What follows are 11 T cell receptor beta chains derived from one specimen sequenced in a study of tumor and adjacent non-tumor tissue in lung cancer. Three rounds of nested PCR, following a modified ARM-PCR protocol, produced the TCRbeta library. TCRdb re-called the multiplex PCR reads with MiXCR, one entry per CDR3 protein. The sample contains some 120,000 distinct CDR3 sequences, about 66% of which appear only once. This sample's RNA came from whole unsorted tissue. Sample: lung tumor tissue. The receptors were sampled from a man aged 25 to 45 with non-small cell lung cancer.

Many counts were recorded for this clonotype. This rearrangement joins TRBV4-2 to TRBJ1-2, with D perhaps TRBD1 (5 bases). V was shortened by 0 bases and J by 4 bases, with 9 bases between the two germline ends. Germline CDR1 and CDR2: LGHNA and YNFKEQ. The CDR3 runs 14 residues. CDR3 residues: CASSQDLTVYGYTF. CDR3 nucleotides: TGTGCCAGCAGCCAAGATTTGACAGTCTATGGCTACACCTTC.

For this clonotype: At one end, the junction sequence differs from germline, possibly due to a read error. V and J are TRBV24-1 and TRBJ1-2, with 9 positions matching TRBD1. Looked up from germline, CDR1 is KGHDR and CDR2 is SFDVKD. The CDR3 totals 14 residues. CDR3 nucleotide sequence: TGTGCCACCAGTGATCGGGACAGGGTGGATGGCTACGCCTTC. Amino acids: CATSDRDRVDGYAF.

About this clonotype: No conserved phenylalanine or tryptophan ends this CDR3, so it is likely a read error. The genes are TRBV12-3 or TRBV12-4 and TRBJ2-7; D is undetermined. The V gene lost 3 bases and the J gene lost 7 bases, with 7 bases spanning the gap. The CDR3 is made up of 11 amino acids. CDR3 DNA: TGTGCCAGCAGTTTTAGGTATGAGCAGTACTTA. It is translated as CASSFRYEQYL.

This clonotype was seen just once. This sequence may be a read error, since a much larger clone differs from it by one base. The chain is built from TRBV6-2 or TRBV6-3 and TRBJ1-6, with a tentative D call TRBD1 (5 bases). Germline loops: CDR1 MNHEY, CDR2 SVGEGT. The CDR3 has 13 residues. The V and J ends lost 5 bases and 8 bases respectively, with 10 bases between them. The chain's CDR3 is CASSRDCHSPLHF. Written as DNA, the CDR3 is TGTGCCAGCAGTCGGGACTGCCATTCACCCCTCCACTTT.

This clonotype occurred a few times. Sequence at one end of the junction differs from germline and may be a read error. The chain employs TRBV20-1 and TRBJ2-7; tentatively, D is TRBD2 (7 bases). The CDR3 has 12 residues. From germline, CDR1 is DFQATT and CDR2 SNEGSKA (reference sequence). The CDR3 is CNARGGDSKDYF. In DNA, the CDR3 is TGCAATGCTAGAGGGGGGGATAGTAAGGATTACTTC.

This clonotype was recorded at least ten times. This sequence joins TRBV20-1 and TRBJ2-6; no reliable D call. The CDR3 is made up of 15 amino acids. V lost 1 base to trimming and J lost 0 bases, with 7 bases between them. Germline V gene lookup returns CDR1 DFQATT and CDR2 SNEGSKA (reference sequence). The CDR3 loop is CSARGQNSGANVLTF. CDR3 bases: TGCAGTGCTAGAGGCCAGAACTCTGGGGCCAACGTCCTGACTTTC.

A note on this clonotype: One end of the junction does not line up with germline, which may come from a read error. The V gene is TRBV6-1, the J gene TRBJ1-4; D is ambiguous. This CDR3 region has 14 residues. Germline V gives CDR1 MNHNS, CDR2 SASEGT. The CDR3 loop is CGSSEAGSSEKLFF. The CDR3 DNA sequence: TGTGGCAGCAGTGAAGCGGGTTCTTCGGAAAAACTGTTTTTT.

A note on this clonotype: An end of the junction does not agree with germline; a read error may underlie this. The chain joins TRBV20-1 to TRBJ2-7, with 8 bases lining up with TRBD2. There are 14 residues in the CDR3. CDR1 DFQATT and CDR2 SNEGSKA come from the germline V gene (reference sequence). In nucleotides, the CDR3 is TGCAATGCTAGAGGGGGACTAGACTCCTACGAGCAGGACTTC. Its protein is CNARGGLDSYEQDF.

With respect to this clonotype: Just one base apart from a much larger clone, this may be a read error. Lacking the conserved final phenylalanine or tryptophan, this CDR3 likely reflects a read error. The V call is TRBV5-5, the J call TRBJ1-5; D is possibly TRBD1 (6 bases). Germline assignment: CDR1 SGHKS and CDR2 YYEKEE (reference sequence). The CDR3 is 16 residues long. Deletions cut 5 bases from V and 5 bases from J, with 20 bases between. The CDR3, as DNA: TGTGCCAGCAGGGGTGGGGCTCGGGACACTGATCAGCCCCAGCATTAT. It specifies CASRGGARDTDQPQHY.

This chain links TRBV20-1 with TRBJ2-3; D remains unclear. CDR1 and CDR2 from the germline V gene are DFQATT and SNEGSKA (reference sequence). Trimming removed 8 bases at V and 4 bases at J, with 16 bases between. This CDR3 contains 13 residues. This CDR3 reads CSTRESYADTQYF. The CDR3 DNA sequence: TGCAGTACTCGCGAGAGTTATGCAGATACGCAGTATTTT.

In the case of this clonotype: Here the CDR3 omits its conserved ending phenylalanine or tryptophan, so a read error is the likely source. CDR3 residues: CASDYTNTEAFI. CDR3 sequence (DNA): TGTGCCAGCGACTATACCAACACTGAAGCTTTCATT. The genes are TRBV5-6 and TRBJ1-1; D is ambiguous. Trimming took 7 bases from V and 2 from J, leaving 9 bases between them. The CDR3 extends over 12 amino acids. Germline loops: CDR1 SGHDT, CDR2 YYEEEE.